The source of this T cell receptor beta chain is a study of blood T cell repertoires in COVID-19. The assay was immunoSEQ multiplex PCR, and TCRdb's table has in-frame clones only and misses some. The table lists around 270,000 clones, around 88% of them singletons. The CDR3 sequence is 18 residues long. The junction had 13 bases not matched to a gene; V was cut back by 0 bases and J by 4 bases. CDR1 is SGHRS, CDR2 YFSETQ, per germline. This sequence was found in a man between 35 and 55 years old with acute or convalescent COVID-19. This rearrangement joins TRBV5-1 to TRBJ1-1, with 9 bases that match TRBD1. The specimen was peripheral blood. CDR3 nucleotide sequence: TGCGCCAGCAGCTTGGGAGCCAAAGGGACAGGGTTGGTCACTGAAGCTTTCTTT. Amino acid sequence: CASSLGAKGTGLVTEAFF.